The source of this TCR beta chain is a study of blood T cell repertoires in COVID-19. Overall study context: The origin of the acute and convalescent COVID-19 samples was the United States, Italy and Spain. Nucleic acid was either cDNA or gDNA, and it came from T cells, B-cell-depleted T cells, or PBMCs.

The V gene's germline CDR1 is SEHNR and CDR2 FQNEAQ (reference sequence). V lost 3 bases and J 7 bases, leaving 15 bases between the germline ends. The CDR3 length is 15 residues. Authors' data handling: Counts of nucleated cells, estimated from reference gene primer amplification, were obtained. The data were produced by immunoSEQ multiplex PCR, yet TCRdb's version contains in-frame clones alone and is incomplete. V and J calls and clone size follow that table, whereas D and trimming were derived from the DNA. The sample lists about 240,000 clones, 85% to 90% seen once, with under 9% in the top ten.

Specimen: peripheral blood. The sequence derives from a woman in her 70s with active or convalescent COVID-19. The J gene is TRBJ1-4, the V gene TRBV7-9; D gene unclear. DNA of the CDR3: TGTGCCAGCAGCTTCCCAACCCGACGGGGTGAAAAACTGTTTTTT. Residues: CASSFPTRRGEKLFF.